One and the same sample provided the 30 T cell receptor delta chains below, sequenced in a study of gamma-delta chains in newborns, infants, children. TCRdb re-called the reads via CATT. The sample records 6,400 or so delta-chain clones, roughly 0.66% being singletons. Source material: blood. These TCRs come from a child who was a newborn, infant or young child, either healthy, febrile or measles-vaccinated (not recorded which).

A note on this clone: This clone may be a read error of a much larger clone one base away. The sample contains more than one DNA sequence encoding this CDR3. V gene TRDV2 combines with J gene TRDJ1; TRDD3 agrees at 8 bases. This CDR3 contains 13 residues. Per germline, CDR1 GEAIGNYY and CDR2 EKD. The CDR3 DNA sequence: TGTGCCTGTGACGTACTGGGGGGTGATAAACTCATCTTC. Translating gives CACDVLGGDKLIF.

This clone was counted between two and nine times. The protein in TCRdb stems from a much larger clone and differs at residue 15 from this DNA's translation, likely a read error; here the protein is translated from the DNA. The rearrangement uses TRDV2 and TRDJ2, with TRDD3 identical over 10 bases. In germline, CDR1 is GEAIGNYY, CDR2 EKD. The CDR3 sequence is 18 residues long. CDR3 DNA sequence: TGTGCCTGTGACAACTTACTGGGGGATGCATCTTTGACAGCACGACTCTTCTTT. Residues: CACDNLLGDASLTARLFF.

Only a few counts were recorded for this clone. TCRdb's protein for this DNA is that of a much larger clone and differs from the translation at residue 15, likely a read error; the protein shown is the DNA translation. The chain has TRDV2 and TRDJ3, with D possibly being TRDD3 (6 bases). CDR1 GEAIGNYY and CDR2 EKD come from the germline V gene. The CDR3 contains 20 residues. CDR3 coding DNA: TGTGCCTGTGACACCGCGGGACTGGGACCCAGCTCCTGGGACGCCCGACAGATGTTTTTC. This encodes CACDTAGLGPSSWDARQMFF.

The table lists this clone with a few counts. TCRdb shows a much larger clone's protein in place of this DNA's translation, and the two differ at residue 12, likely through a read error; the protein shown is translated from the DNA. The same CDR3 arises from other DNA sequences in this sample as well. The chain links TRDV2 to TRDJ3; 9 nucleotides line up with TRDD3. The CDR3 extends over 18 amino acids. The germline gives CDR1 GEAIGNYY, CDR2 EKD. For the CDR3, the DNA is TGTGCCTGTGACACTGGGGGATATGGCTCCTGGGGCACCCGACAGATGTTTTTC. Residues: CACDTGGYGSWGTRQMFF.

This clone has more than one count but fewer than ten. This could be a read error, since a much larger clone is one nucleotide away. The chain is built from TRDV2 and TRDJ1; 7 bases are shared with TRDD3. V lost 3 bases to trimming and J lost 0 bases; unmatched junction nucleotides: 9. CDR3 length equals 16 residues. Germline V gives CDR1 GEAIGNYY, CDR2 EKD. CDR3 bases: TGTGCCTGTGACGTACTGGGGTATACGTACACCGATAAACTCATCTTT. Its protein product is CACDVLGYTYTDKLIF.

This clone counts as medium-sized (0.01 to 0.1%). The V gene is TRDV2, the J gene TRDJ3; TRDD3 matches 13 bases. The CDR3 runs 19 residues. Germline values: CDR1 GEAIGNYY, CDR2 EKD. Trimming at V came to 2 bases and at J to 0 bases, leaving 3 bases not matched to a gene. For the CDR3, the DNA is TGTGCCTGTGACAAACTGGGGGATACGAGCTCCTGGGACACCCGACAGATGTTTTTC. Translating it yields CACDKLGDTSSWDTRQMFF.

Note on this clone: The database protein in TCRdb disagrees with the DNA translation at residue 8; the sequence shown here was translated from the DNA. The gene calls are TRDV1 and TRDJ2, with 8 bases lining up with TRDD3. Germline values: CDR1 TSWWSYY, CDR2 QGS. The V gene end was trimmed by 2 bases and the J gene end by 7 bases; junction bases not matched to a gene: 18. CDR3 length: 19 residues. The CDR3 loop is CALGEVTWGYTVGGAQLFF. The CDR3 coding sequence is TGTGCTCTTGGGGAAGTTACTTGGGGATACACGGTCGGTGGAGCACAACTCTTCTTT.

Remarks on this clone: The protein in TCRdb stems from a much larger clone and differs at residue 11 from this DNA's translation, likely a read error; here the protein is translated from the DNA. This chain connects TRDV2 to TRDJ3, with 7 bases identical to TRDD3. There are 19 residues in the CDR3. Germline V gives CDR1 GEAIGNYY, CDR2 EKD. V was clipped by 1 base and J by 3 bases; unmatched bases: 11. The CDR3 sequence is CACDTGGILSFWDTRQMFF. Here the CDR3 DNA reads TGTGCCTGTGACACTGGGGGAATCCTCAGCTTCTGGGACACCCGACAGATGTTTTTC.

In regard to this clone: A far larger clone is one base from this, pointing to a likely read error. The same CDR3 is also encoded by other DNA sequences in this sample. The chain joins TRDV2 to TRDJ3; 10 bases map to TRDD3. Germline V lookup: CDR1 GEAIGNYY, CDR2 EKD. This CDR3 is 18 amino acids long. The CDR3, as DNA: TGTGCCTGTGACACCGGGGGATACGGCTCCTGGGACACCCGACAGATGTTCTTC. It translates to CACDTGGYGSWDTRQMFF.

As concerns this clone: A far larger clone is only one base removed, so a read error is likely. The same CDR3 arises from other DNA sequences in this sample as well. The V call is TRDV2, the J call TRDJ3; possible D gene TRDD3, 6 bases. Germline lookup yields CDR1 GEAIGNYY and CDR2 EKD. The CDR3 has 18 amino acids. The CDR3 loop is CACDTVGIVSWDTRQMFF. In DNA, the CDR3 is TGTGCCTGCGACACCGTGGGGATCGTGTCCTGGGACACCCGACAGATGTTTTTC.

This clone was seen a handful of times. This likely traces to a read error, being one base from a far larger clone. This same CDR3 is encoded by further DNA sequences in the sample. The V and J genes are TRDV2 and TRDJ3, with a tentative D call TRDD3 (6 bases). Germline CDR1 reads GEAIGNYY; CDR2 reads EKD. The CDR3 has 18 residues. V lost 3 bases, J lost 3 bases, and 17 bases lay in between. In DNA, the CDR3 is TGTGCCTGTGACTTGGTACTAGGGGATCTCTGGGACACCCGACAGATGTTTTTC. Translating it yields CACDLVLGDLWDTRQMFF.

By sample fraction, this clone is medium-sized (0.01 to 0.1%). The gene calls are TRDV2 and TRDJ2, with 8 bases matching TRDD3. V was pared by 3 bases and J by 4 bases, with 6 bases of the junction left unmatched. Germline V CDR1 and CDR2: GEAIGNYY, EKD. The length of the CDR3 is 15 residues. The CDR3 reads CACDVLGASTAQLFF. The CDR3 nucleotides read TGTGCCTGTGACGTACTGGGGGCCTCGACAGCACAACTCTTCTTT.

Only a few counts were recorded for this clone. The TCRdb record carries a much larger clone's protein, which differs from this DNA's translation at residue 16; a read error is the likely cause, and the protein listed here is the DNA translation. The V call is TRDV2, the J call TRDJ3, with 9 bases identical to TRDD3. The length of the CDR3 is 18 residues. CDR1 and CDR2 (germline): GEAIGNYY, EKD. CDR3 residues: CACDKVLGDSWDTRQTFF. In nucleotides, the CDR3 is TGTGCCTGTGACAAAGTACTGGGGGACTCCTGGGACACCCGACAGACGTTTTTC.

This clone is medium-sized within its sample. The sample contains more than one DNA sequence encoding this CDR3. The chain combines TRDV2 with TRDJ1; TRDD3 aligns across 7 bases. Per germline, CDR1 GEAIGNYY and CDR2 EKD. V lost 7 bases, J lost 1 base, and 11 bases stayed unmatched. This CDR3 is 15 amino acids long. CDR3 region: CACDVLGSRTDKLIF. DNA of the CDR3: TGTGCCTGCGACGTACTGGGGAGCCGCACCGATAAACTCATCTTT.

This clone counts as medium-sized. J is TRDJ2 and V is TRDV2; 9 positions match TRDD3. The CDR3 is made up of 19 amino acids. With V trimmed by 3 bases and J by 3 bases, 16 bases remained unmatched. In germline, CDR1 is GEAIGNYY, CDR2 EKD. CDR3 residues: CACDPMEGIRRGMTAQLFF. CDR3 bases: TGTGCCTGTGACCCGATGGAGGGGATACGCAGGGGTATGACAGCACAACTCTTCTTT.

This clone appeared many times. A far larger clone lies a single base away; this is likely a read error. The J gene is TRDJ2, the V gene TRDV2; 9 bases are a match to TRDD3. Germline V gene lookup returns CDR1 GEAIGNYY and CDR2 EKD. Germline trimming cut 5 bases from V and 5 bases from J; bases unmatched to any gene: 5. The length of the CDR3 is 14 residues. The CDR3 loop is CACGTLGDTAQLFF. The CDR3 nucleotides read TGTGCCTGTGGCACTCTGGGGGATACAGCACAACTCTTCTTT.

The chain is built from TRDV2 and TRDJ1, with 8 bases lining up with TRDD3. The length of the CDR3 is 15 residues. The germline V gene has CDR1 GEAIGNYY and CDR2 EKD. With V trimmed by 2 bases and J by 4 bases, 8 bases remained unmatched. The CDR3 sequence: CACDRPGDNGDKLIF. The CDR3 coding sequence is TGTGCCTGTGACAGGCCGGGGGATAACGGCGATAAACTCATCTTT.

This clone was recorded at least ten times. A read error likely explains this, since a far larger clone differs by one base. The gene calls are TRDV2 and TRDJ1, with 12 bases lining up with TRDD3. This CDR3 is 14 amino acids long. Germline V CDR1 and CDR2: GEAIGNYY, EKD. CDR3 sequence (DNA): TGTGCCTGTGACATACTGGGGGATACCGATAAACTCACCTTT. This gives the protein CACDILGDTDKLTF.

This clone was recorded a few times. A far more abundant clone sits one base away, making this likely a read error. This sequence joins TRDV2 and TRDJ3, with D perhaps TRDD3 (5 bases). CDR1 and CDR2 (germline): GEAIGNYY, EKD. This CDR3 spans 22 amino acids. This CDR3 reads CACDTVSYGARSDSWDTRQVFF. The CDR3, as DNA: TGTGCCTGTGACACCGTTTCGTACGGGGCCCGGAGCGACTCCTGGGACACCCGACAGGTGTTTTTC.

This clone was seen repeatedly, ten times or more. The gene calls are TRDV2 and TRDJ1; tentatively, D is TRDD3 (5 bases). The CDR3 consists of 14 residues. Germline CDR1 GEAIGNYY, CDR2 EKD. V lost 0 bases to trimming and J lost 0 bases, with 7 bases between them. Here the CDR3 reads CACDTAGYTDKLIF. In nucleotides, the CDR3 is TGTGCCTGTGACACCGCGGGATACACCGATAAACTCATCTTT.

This clone was counted between two and nine times. It differs at one base from a far larger clone, so likely a read error. Other DNA sequences in the same sample also yield this CDR3. The V call is TRDV2, the J call TRDJ3; 13 bases agree with TRDD3. The J segment lost 2 bases and the V segment lost 4 bases, leaving 7 bases of the junction unmatched. CDR1 and CDR2 (germline): GEAIGNYY, EKD. The CDR3 is 19 residues long. The CDR3 DNA sequence: TGTGCCTGTGATACGGTACTGGGGGATACGACCTGGGACACCCGACAGATGTTTTTC. The encoded protein is CACDTVLGDTTWDTRQMFF.

In its sample, this clone was seen a few times. The protein recorded in TCRdb matches a much larger clone and deviates from this DNA's translation at residue 10, suggesting a read error; the protein here is obtained by translating the DNA. The rearrangement joins TRDV2 to TRDJ1; 10 positions agree with TRDD3. CDR1 and CDR2 (germline): GEAIGNYY, EKD. The CDR3 loop spans 13 amino acids. CDR3 region: CACDTWGIHNLIF. For the CDR3, the DNA is TGTGCCTGTGACACCTGGGGGATACATAACCTCATCTTT.

This rearrangement joins TRDV2 to TRDJ1; possible D gene TRDD3, 7 bases. V dropped 0 bases and J dropped 3 bases, with 31 bases sitting between them. The CDR3 extends over 21 amino acids. CDR1 and CDR2 from the germline V gene are GEAIGNYY and EKD. The CDR3 DNA is TGTGCCTGTGACACCCCCTACTTTCCTATGGGGGACGGGCAGTACGCCGATAAACTCATCTTT. As protein: CACDTPYFPMGDGQYADKLIF.

This clone was detected a few times. The protein recorded in TCRdb matches a much larger clone and deviates from this DNA's translation at residue 8, suggesting a read error; the protein here is obtained by translating the DNA. V usage is TRDV2 and J usage is TRDJ3, with 8 bases aligning to TRDD3. Germline-derived CDR1 and CDR2 are GEAIGNYY and EKD. The junction had 7 bases not matched to a gene; V was cut back by 3 bases and J by 1 base. This CDR3 region has 18 residues. CDR3 DNA: TGTGCCTGTGACGTACTGGGGGCTAGGTCCTGGGACACCCGACAGATGTTTTTC. Translation gives CACDVLGARSWDTRQMFF.

This clone has more than one count but fewer than ten. TCRdb assigns this DNA the protein of a much larger clone, which departs from its translation at residue 19; this likely reflects a read error, and the protein shown comes from translating the DNA. The V call is TRDV2, the J call TRDJ3; 9 bases align to TRDD3. This CDR3 contains 21 residues. From germline, CDR1 is GEAIGNYY and CDR2 EKD. CDR3 sequence: CACDTPPTGGISSWDTRQVFF. CDR3 nucleotides: TGTGCCTGTGACACCCCCCCAACTGGGGGAATTAGCTCCTGGGACACCCGACAGGTGTTTTTC.

Remarks on this clone: A read error likely explains why the TCRdb protein, taken from a much larger clone, differs from this DNA's translation at residue 17; the protein shown is translated from the DNA. The CDR3 region is CACDTVLGDTSWDTRQTFF. CDR3 nucleotides: TGTGCCTGTGACACCGTACTGGGGGATACCTCCTGGGACACCCGACAGACGTTTTTC. The chain couples TRDV2 to TRDJ3, with 12 bases identical to TRDD3. Germline values: CDR1 GEAIGNYY, CDR2 EKD. This CDR3 contains 19 residues.

This clone appeared a few times. A read error likely explains why the TCRdb protein, taken from a much larger clone, differs from this DNA's translation at residue 4; the protein shown is translated from the DNA. The chain has TRDV2 and TRDJ3, with TRDD3 matching 8 bases. Germline lookup yields CDR1 GEAIGNYY and CDR2 EKD. Germline trimming cut 6 bases from V and 0 bases from J; bases unmatched to any gene: 12. This CDR3 is built from 19 residues. CDR3 bases: TGTGCCTGTTACGCGTCATTTGGGGGATCCTCCTGGGACACCCGACAGATGTTTTTC. It translates to CACYASFGGSSWDTRQMFF.

As concerns this clone: A mismatch at residue 10 separates the TCRdb protein from the translated DNA, so the protein presented here was translated from the DNA. The chain has TRDV2 and TRDJ3; 11 positions match TRDD3. This CDR3 has 20 amino acids. With V trimmed by 3 bases and J by 0 bases, 9 bases remained unmatched. From germline, CDR1 is GEAIGNYY and CDR2 EKD. CDR3 DNA sequence: TGTGCCTGTGACTCCCTACTGGGGGATATGCGCTCCTGGGACACCCGACAGATGTTTTTC. It translates to CACDSLLGDMRSWDTRQMFF.

This clone is medium-sized within its sample. J is TRDJ3 and V is TRDV2; 9 bases agree with TRDD3. This CDR3 contains 16 residues. Germline V gives CDR1 GEAIGNYY, CDR2 EKD. The V gene end was trimmed by 3 bases and the J gene end by 2 bases; junction bases not matched to a gene: 1. CDR3 in amino acids: CACDYWGTWDTRQMFF. CDR3 sequence (DNA): TGTGCCTGTGACTACTGGGGGACCTGGGACACCCGACAGATGTTTTTC.

By share of the sample, this clone is hyperexpanded. This sample includes further DNA sequences coding for the same CDR3. The CDR3 region has the DNA TGTGCCTGTGACACCGGGGGATACAGGTCCTGGGACACCCGACAGATGTTTTTC. As protein: CACDTGGYRSWDTRQMFF. The rearrangement links TRDV2 to TRDJ3; 9 bases map to TRDD3. V shed 0 bases and J 1 base; nucleotides not matched to a gene: 3. Germline V gives CDR1 GEAIGNYY, CDR2 EKD. This CDR3 has 18 amino acids.